This T cell receptor beta chain originates from a study of T cell responses to AZD1222 COVID-19 vaccine. Study context: Pooling covered second doses at about 4 or about 12 weeks. General study points: Spike was spanned by vaccine-associated CD4 TCRs, which were dominant at 160-218 and 743-854.

A word on this clone: Its antigen is unidentified.

Between the trimmed V and J ends, which lost 0 bases and 5 bases, there was a span of 16 bases. The CDR3 is 16 amino acids. CDR1 and CDR2 (germline): MGHRA, YSYEKL. Using immunoSEQ multiplex PCR, the repertoire was profiled, and TCRdb retains in-frame clones only, with some absent. The sample contains about 100,000 clones, approximately 87% of which appear only once. This clonotype was sampled from an adult in good health. The sample here was peripheral blood, taken on day 0 of AZD1222 vaccination. The chain carries TRBV4-1 and TRBJ1-1; D gene ambiguous. In DNA, the CDR3 is TGCGCCAGCAGCCAAGATTTTTTCAGACAAGGGACTGAAGCTTTCTTT. It specifies CASSQDFFRQGTEAFF.